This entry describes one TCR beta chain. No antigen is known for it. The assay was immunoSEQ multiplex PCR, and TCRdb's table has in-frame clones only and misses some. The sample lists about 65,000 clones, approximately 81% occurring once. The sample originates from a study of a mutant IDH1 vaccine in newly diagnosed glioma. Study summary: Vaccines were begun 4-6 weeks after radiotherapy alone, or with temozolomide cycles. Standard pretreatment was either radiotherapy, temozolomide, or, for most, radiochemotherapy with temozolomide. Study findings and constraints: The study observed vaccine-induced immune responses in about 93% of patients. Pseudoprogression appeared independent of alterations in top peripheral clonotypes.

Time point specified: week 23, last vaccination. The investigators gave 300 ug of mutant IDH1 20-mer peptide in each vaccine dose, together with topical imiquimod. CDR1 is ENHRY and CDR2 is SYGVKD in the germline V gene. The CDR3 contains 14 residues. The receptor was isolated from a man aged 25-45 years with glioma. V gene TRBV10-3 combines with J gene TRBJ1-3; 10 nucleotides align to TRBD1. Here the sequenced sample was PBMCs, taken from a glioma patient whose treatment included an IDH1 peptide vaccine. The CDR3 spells CASGQGISGNTIYF. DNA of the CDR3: TGTGCGTCGGGACAGGGGATATCTGGAAACACCATATATTTT.